The 11 T cell receptor beta chains below come from one sample, sequenced in a study of blood T cell repertoires in COVID-19. TCRdb keeps only in-frame clones here, not all; method: immunoSEQ multiplex PCR. The sample includes about 40,000 clones, about three quarters seen only once; the top ten take under 30%. The sample was peripheral blood. The receptor source for this set is a woman aged 65 to 85 with acute or convalescent COVID-19.

J is TRBJ1-2 and V is TRBV29-1, with 7 bases fitting TRBD1. The ends lost 0 bases at V and 0 bases at J; junction bases unmatched: 10. Germline CDR1 is SQVTM and CDR2 is ANQGSEA. The CDR3 has 17 amino acids. Written as DNA, the CDR3 is TGCAGCGTTGAAGATTCTGGACAGGCGACCACTAACTATGGCTACACCTTC. Translation: CSVEDSGQATTNYGYTF.

The chain combines TRBV20-1 with TRBJ2-3, with 7 bases that match TRBD1. Germline loops: CDR1 DFQATT, CDR2 SNEGSKA (reference sequence). V dropped 7 bases and J dropped 8; count of bases not matched to a gene: 6. This CDR3 contains 11 residues. CDR3 sequence: CSVPTGITQYF. The CDR3, as DNA: TGCAGTGTTCCGACAGGGATTACGCAGTATTTT.

V is TRBV28 and J is TRBJ1-4, with a tentative D call TRBD1 (5 bases). V was cut by 8 bases and J by 3 bases, with 13 bases left in between. The CDR3 sequence is 14 residues long. Germline loops: CDR1 MDHEN, CDR2 SYDVKM. The CDR3, as DNA: TGTGCCAGCCGACGGGGGTTTTCTAATGAAAAACTGTTTTTT. It specifies CASRRGFSNEKLFF.

The gene calls are TRBV6-2 or TRBV6-3 and TRBJ1-3; 7 bases map to TRBD1. Germline V gene sequence: CDR1 MNHEY, CDR2 SVGEGT. The V and J ends lost 7 bases and 4 bases, in that order; junction bases with no gene match: 10. The CDR3 has 15 amino acids. In nucleotides, the CDR3 is TGTGCCAGCAACCCACAGGGGCTGTCCGGAAACACCATATATTTT. This sequence encodes CASNPQGLSGNTIYF.

V usage is TRBV4-2 and J usage is TRBJ2-5; D is possibly TRBD2 (6 bases). Germline-derived CDR1 and CDR2 are LGHNA and YNFKEQ. The CDR3 length is 15 residues. V was clipped by 4 bases and J by 4 bases, with 16 bases between them. The CDR3 loop is CASSREETRGETQYF. In DNA, the CDR3 is TGTGCCAGCAGCCGCGAAGAGACTAGGGGAGAGACCCAGTACTTC.

This sequence joins TRBV19 and TRBJ1-6; D is perhaps TRBD1 (5 bases). This CDR3 contains 12 residues. Trimming took 6 bases from V and 8 from J, leaving 8 bases between them. Germline V CDR1 and CDR2: LNHDA, SQIVND (reference sequence). The CDR3 here is CASRDRDSPLHF. Here the CDR3 DNA reads TGTGCCAGTAGAGACAGAGATTCACCCCTCCACTTT.

The rearrangement uses TRBV5-5 and TRBJ1-2; TRBD1 might be the D (5 bases). This CDR3 contains 14 residues. CDR1 is SGHKS and CDR2 is YYEKEE in the germline V gene (reference sequence). Trimming took off 4 bases at V and 5 bases at J, with 15 bases between the two ends. The CDR3 here is CASSPGQGEYGYTF. CDR3 in DNA: TGTGCCAGCAGCCCCGGGCAGGGCGAGTATGGCTACACCTTC.

The chain joins TRBV11-2 to TRBJ2-5; weak D call: TRBD1 (6 bases). Trimming removed 5 bases at V and 1 base at J, with 14 bases between. Germline V CDR1 and CDR2: SGHAT, FQNNGV. The CDR3 length is 15 residues. The CDR3 is CASSALQGRQETQYF. As DNA, the CDR3 is TGTGCCAGCAGCGCCTTACAGGGTCGCCAAGAGACCCAGTACTTC.

This clone has a single count. The chain has TRBV2 and TRBJ2-2; 14 nucleotides line up with TRBD2. There are 16 residues in the CDR3. V shed 5 bases and J 6 bases; nucleotides not matched to a gene: 5. Germline V gene lookup returns CDR1 SNHLY and CDR2 FYNNEI. The CDR3 sequence is CASSLRLAGGAGELFF. The CDR3, as DNA: TGTGCCAGCAGTCTGAGACTAGCGGGGGGGGCCGGGGAGCTGTTTTTT.

This clone has more than one count but fewer than ten. The rearrangement uses TRBV7-9 and TRBJ2-1, with 7 nucleotides matching TRBD1. V was pared by 1 base and J by 6 bases, with 9 bases of the junction left unmatched. This CDR3 region has 16 residues. The germline V gene encodes CDR1 SEHNR and CDR2 FQNEAQ (reference sequence). The DNA of the CDR3 is TGTGCCAGCAGCTTAGGTGGTGGTGACAGGGCCAATGAGCAGTTCTTC. This codes for CASSLGGGDRANEQFF.

This clone showed up just once. V is TRBV11-2 and J is TRBJ2-7; a weak D match, TRBD2 (6 bases). There are 13 residues in the CDR3. In germline, CDR1 is SGHAT, CDR2 FQNNGV. V was pared by 5 bases and J by 7 bases, with 15 bases between. The CDR3 coding sequence is TGTGCCAGCAGCCTCGGACCGGGGAGGGAGCAGTACTTC. Its translation is CASSLGPGREQYF.